Listed below are T cell receptor beta chains from one sample, sequenced in a study of blood T cell repertoires in COVID-19. Profiled with immunoSEQ multiplex PCR; TCRdb holds only in-frame clones, not every one. Of 130,000 to 150,000 clones listed, about 80% were seen once; the top ten hold roughly 3.5%. Material: peripheral blood. The receptor set was obtained from a man in his 60s with acute or convalescent COVID-19. The CDR3 runs from the conserved cysteine through the conserved F or W. The order of the fields is J gene, clone size, V gene, D gene, CDR3 protein, CDR3 DNA. A D gene is named only where the DNA matches it firmly. Expanded clones get a size class; other rows say once, few or many, or leave the size out.

>TRBJ1-2|once|TRBV2|TRBD1
CASRRLGDRENGYTF
TGTGCCAGCAGGCGTTTGGGGGACAGAGAGAATGGCTACACCTTC
>TRBJ2-7|once|TRBV5-6|TRBD2
CASSLVAGDYEQYF
TGTGCCAGCAGCTTGGTAGCGGGAGACTACGAGCAGTACTTC
>TRBJ1-5|-|TRBV6-5|-
CASSTTYSNQPQHF
TGTGCCAGCAGTACTACGTATAGCAATCAGCCCCAGCATTTT
>TRBJ2-7|few|TRBV7-2|-
CASSLMGAQLYEQYF
TGTGCCAGCAGCTTAATGGGGGCCCAACTCTACGAGCAGTACTTC
>TRBJ2-1|-|TRBV7-3|-
CASSLTAREIANEQFF
TGTGCCAGCAGCCTTACGGCGAGGGAAATTGCCAATGAGCAGTTCTTC
>TRBJ1-2|-|TRBV4-3|-
CASSQVIAGRGYTF
TGCGCCAGCAGCCAAGTGATTGCGGGGAGAGGCTACACCTTC
>TRBJ2-1|-|TRBV3-1/TRBV3-2|-
CASSQDGGYNEQFF
TGTGCCAGCAGCCAAGATGGAGGGTACAATGAGCAGTTCTTC
>TRBJ1-1|few|TRBV5-1|-
CASSLETMMNTEAFF
TGCGCCAGCAGCTTGGAGACAATGATGAACACTGAAGCTTTCTTT
>TRBJ2-7|few|TRBV13|TRBD2
CASSSEGTSGEYEQYF
TGTGCCAGCAGCTCGGAAGGGACTAGCGGGGAATACGAGCAGTACTTC
>TRBJ1-2|few|TRBV12-3/TRBV12-4|-
CASSMDNNYGYTF
TGTGCCAGCAGCATGGACAACAACTATGGCTACACCTTC
>TRBJ1-2|-|TRBV6-4|-
CASSPPGGALMINYGYTF
TGTGCCAGCAGTCCCCCGGGGGGGGCGCTTATGATTAACTATGGCTACACCTTC
>TRBJ2-1|-|TRBV19|-
CASSMSRGGTYNEQFF
TGTGCCAGTAGTATGAGCCGGGGCGGGACCTACAATGAGCAGTTCTTC
>TRBJ2-1|-|TRBV11-2|TRBD2
CASSFPTSGSRYEQFF
TGTGCCAGCAGCTTCCCGACTAGCGGGAGTAGATATGAGCAGTTCTTC
>TRBJ1-4|-|TRBV28|TRBD1
CASSAAGQGGEKLFF
TGTGCCAGCAGTGCAGCGGGACAGGGGGGTGAAAAACTGTTTTTT
>TRBJ1-5|-|TRBV27|TRBD1
CASSFRTGGTLYQPQHF
TGTGCCAGCAGTTTCAGGACAGGGGGCACCCTCTATCAGCCCCAGCATTTT
>TRBJ2-5|-|TRBV5-1|-
CASSLETGLAETQYF
TGCGCCAGCAGCTTGGAGACGGGGTTGGCGGAGACCCAGTACTTC
>TRBJ2-7|-|TRBV3-1/TRBV3-2|-
CASSPAGRATYEQYF
TGTGCCAGCAGCCCGGCGGGGCGGGCCACCTACGAGCAGTACTTC
>TRBJ2-1|-|TRBV27|-
CASSYTGNHNEQFF
TGTGCCAGCAGTTATACCGGTAACCACAATGAGCAGTTCTTC
>TRBJ2-5|-|TRBV7-9|-
CASSLVGPGQGMETQYF
TGTGCCAGCAGCTTAGTTGGTCCGGGGCAGGGGATGGAGACCCAGTACTTC
>TRBJ1-5|once|TRBV28|-
CASTKDSRLNQPQHF
TGTGCCAGCACCAAGGACAGCCGACTCAATCAGCCCCAGCATTTT
>TRBJ2-7|-|TRBV20-1|TRBD2
CSASSGSLYEQYF
TGCAGTGCTAGTAGCGGGTCTCTTTACGAGCAGTACTTC
>TRBJ2-1|many|TRBV3-1/TRBV3-2|TRBD2
CASSYWREVEQFF
TGTGCCAGCAGCTACTGGCGGGAGGTCGAGCAGTTCTTC
>TRBJ2-3|-|TRBV18|-
CASATHNTDTQYF
TGTGCCAGCGCAACTCATAACACAGATACGCAGTATTTT
>TRBJ2-1|few|TRBV2|-
CASRGPREQFF
TGTGCCAGCCGAGGGCCGCGGGAGCAGTTCTTC
>TRBJ2-4|-|TRBV5-5|-
CASSLPGKNIQYF
TGTGCCAGCAGCTTGCCAGGGAAAAACATTCAGTACTTC
>TRBJ1-2|-|TRBV6-5|TRBD1
CASSNRQGSDYGYTF
TGTGCCAGCAGTAACAGACAGGGGTCAGACTATGGCTACACCTTC
>TRBJ2-5|-|TRBV27|-
CASSFGASGEKQETQYF
TGTGCCAGCAGTTTCGGCGCTTCCGGGGAAAAACAAGAGACCCAGTACTTC
>TRBJ1-2|-|TRBV7-2|-
CASSLGPSLNYGYTF
TGTGCCAGCAGCTTAGGGCCCAGTCTTAACTATGGCTACACCTTC
>TRBJ2-7|-|TRBV19|TRBD1
CASRGTEGLREQYF
TGTGCCAGTAGGGGGACAGAGGGTTTGCGCGAGCAGTACTTC
>TRBJ2-1|-|TRBV5-1|TRBD2
CASQTTSGTVEQFF
TGCGCCAGTCAAACGACTAGCGGGACGGTTGAGCAGTTCTTC
>TRBJ1-6|few|TRBV10-3|-
CAISESSQTKRNSPLHF
TGTGCCATCAGTGAGTCTAGCCAGACGAAGAGGAATTCACCCCTCCACTTT
>TRBJ2-7|medium-sized|TRBV9|TRBD1
CASSDGTDYEQYF
TGTGCCAGCAGCGACGGGACAGACTACGAGCAGTACTTC
>TRBJ1-6|once|TRBV6-6|-
CASSPRGILNSPLHF
TGTGCCAGCAGCCCCAGGGGAATCCTTAATTCACCCCTCCACTTT
>TRBJ1-6|-|TRBV28|-
CASRQGSVNSPLHF
TGTGCCAGCAGACAGGGTTCCGTTAATTCACCCCTCCACTTT
>TRBJ1-2|-|TRBV19|-
CASSMGRLNYGYTF
TGTGCCAGTAGTATGGGGCGGCTAAACTATGGCTACACCTTC
>TRBJ1-5|-|TRBV30|TRBD1
CAWSGDGTGGSFSNQPQHF
TGTGCCTGGAGTGGAGACGGGACAGGGGGCTCCTTTAGCAATCAGCCCCAGCATTTT
>TRBJ1-1|-|TRBV15|-
CATSRDLAVNTEAFF
TGTGCCACCAGCAGAGATCTGGCCGTGAACACTGAAGCTTTCTTT
>TRBJ2-7|-|TRBV20-1|-
CSVRGINEQYF
TGCAGTGTCCGGGGGATCAACGAGCAGTACTTC
>TRBJ1-2|few|TRBV5-4|TRBD1
CASSKGVGQGYGYTF
TGTGCCAGCAGCAAGGGCGTAGGACAGGGATATGGCTACACCTTC
>TRBJ1-2|-|TRBV3-1/TRBV3-2|-
CASSHRDRNYGYTF
TGTGCCAGCAGCCACAGGGATCGTAACTATGGCTACACCTTC
>TRBJ1-5|-|TRBV4-2|-
CASSLGHASNQPQHF
TGTGCCAGCAGCCTTGGGCATGCTAGCAATCAGCCCCAGCATTTT
>TRBJ1-1|once|TRBV19|-
CASSTPGEGQTEAFF
TGTGCCAGTAGTACTCCCGGGGAGGGCCAGACTGAAGCTTTCTTT
>TRBJ2-2|-|TRBV18|-
CASSPPLTVNTGELFF
TGTGCCAGCTCACCTCCTTTGACAGTTAACACCGGGGAGCTGTTTTTT
>TRBJ1-3|-|TRBV15|-
CATSREGGSLSGNTIYF
TGTGCCACCAGCAGAGAAGGGGGATCCCTCTCTGGAAACACCATATATTTT